The source of this T cell receptor (beta chain) is a study of blood T cell repertoires in COVID-19. The CDR3 is 15 residues long. Germline V lookup: CDR1 SGDLS, CDR2 YYNGEE. V shed 9 bases and J 0 bases; nucleotides not matched to a gene: 7. Source study methods: The authors estimated nucleated cell counts from reference gene primer amplification. TCRdb's copy holds only in-frame clones and misses some; the assay was immunoSEQ multiplex PCR. That table furnishes V, J and clone size, whereas the DNA furnished D and trimming. The table shows under 200,000 clones, with more than 75% occurring only once. Sequencing input: peripheral blood. The chain combines TRBV9 with TRBJ1-3; 9 nucleotides agree with TRBD1. This TCR came from a man aged 35 to 55 with active or convalescent COVID-19. The CDR3 sequence is CATSPGQGSGNTIYF. The CDR3 nucleotides read TGTGCCACCTCTCCGGGACAGGGCTCTGGAAACACCATATATTTT.